This T cell receptor (beta chain) was recovered during a study of blood T cell repertoires in COVID-19. The repertoire was sequenced with immunoSEQ multiplex PCR; TCRdb's copy has only in-frame clones and lacks some. The sample shows approximately 88,000 clones, about 70% of them seen only once. The sequencing input was peripheral blood. This clonotype originated in a woman of 80 years or more with active or convalescent COVID-19.

The chain's CDR3 is CASSYPGGGYYGYTF. The CDR3, as DNA: TGTGCCAGCAGTTACCCCGGCGGAGGGTACTATGGCTACACCTTC. This chain joins TRBV6-2 or TRBV6-3 and TRBJ1-2; D remains unclear. Germline CDR1 is MNHEY and CDR2 is SVGEGT. Trimming cost V 2 bases and J 3 bases, with 13 bases left between them. CDR3 size: 15 residues.